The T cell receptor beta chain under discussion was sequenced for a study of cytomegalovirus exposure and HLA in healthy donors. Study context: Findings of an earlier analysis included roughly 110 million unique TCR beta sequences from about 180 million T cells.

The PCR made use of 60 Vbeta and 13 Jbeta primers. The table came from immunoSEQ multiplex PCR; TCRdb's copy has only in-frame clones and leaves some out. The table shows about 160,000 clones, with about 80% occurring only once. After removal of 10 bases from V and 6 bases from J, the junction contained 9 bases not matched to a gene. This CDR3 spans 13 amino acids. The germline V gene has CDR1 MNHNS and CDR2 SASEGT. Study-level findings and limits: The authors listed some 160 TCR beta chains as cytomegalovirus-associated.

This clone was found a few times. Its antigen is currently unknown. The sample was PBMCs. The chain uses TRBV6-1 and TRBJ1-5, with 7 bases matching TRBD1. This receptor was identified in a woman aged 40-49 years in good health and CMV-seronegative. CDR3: CATRDSQAQPQHF. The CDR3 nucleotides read TGTGCCACTAGGGACAGTCAGGCTCAGCCCCAGCATTTT.